This T cell receptor beta chain was sequenced for a study of blood T cell repertoires in COVID-19. Study context: The cDNA or gDNA used as material had been derived from T cells, B-cell-depleted T cells, or PBMCs.

The CDR3 sequence is 12 residues long. The germline V gene encodes CDR1 MDHEN and CDR2 SYDVKM. V dropped 4 bases and J dropped 8 bases, with 8 bases sitting between them. Original data processing: Amplification of reference gene primers was used by the study to estimate nucleated cell counts. TCRdb keeps only in-frame clones here, not all; method: immunoSEQ multiplex PCR. D and trimming come from the DNA, and the V and J calls and clone size come from that table. Here the sample spans a few hundred thousand clones, 80% to 95% being singletons. The study drew participants aged about 18 to 89 years from 20 to 30 US areas. All recovered Cohort 3 donors got two negative PCRs, got clearance, or saw symptom resolution.

The chain couples TRBV28 to TRBJ1-4; D uncertain. Sequenced input: PBMCs or T cells enriched from blood (not recorded which). The TCR originated in a woman in her 30s who had recovered from COVID-19. The CDR3 nucleotides are TGTGCCAGCAGTTCGAGTCGGGAAAAACTGTTTTTT. It translates to CASSSSREKLFF.